This T cell receptor beta chain was recorded in a study of naive and memory T cell subsets. Study-level points and caveats: A few larger clonotypes appeared in naive repertoires, especially CD8, possibly memory cells re-expressing CD45RA.

After the first PCR, alpha and beta chain libraries were processed separately. Both TRBC1 and TRBC2 were covered by a beta constant-region primer of two equimolar oligonucleotides. Nested alpha and beta constant-region primers with the SP2 primer drove four PCR rounds on ligated cDNA. TCRdb fed the UMI-ligation and nested PCR reads into MiXCR, producing one record per CDR3 protein. The sample carries roughly 99,000 distinct CDR3 sequences, approximately 11% recorded once. The germline CDR1 and CDR2 sequences are MDHEN and SYDVKM. With 7 bases clipped from V and 0 bases from J, the junction kept 9 bases outside the gene matches. This CDR3 is built from 15 residues. This clonotype was counted at least ten times. The antigen is undetermined.

The receptor was isolated from a human donor in good health. Sequencing was done on a sample of naive CD4+ T cells from blood. The V call is TRBV28, the J call TRBJ2-7, with 7 bases aligning to TRBD1. CDR3 sequence reads: CASTSPTGSSYEQYF. For the CDR3, the DNA is TGTGCCAGCACTAGTCCGACAGGGAGCTCCTACGAGCAGTACTTC.